These T cell receptor beta chains were read from a single sample in a study of PD-L1 blockade in urothelial cancer. Method: immunoSEQ multiplex PCR; TCRdb's copy keeps in-frame clones and lacks some. The data contain under 95,000 clones, about 85% of them singletons. Specimen: PBMCs, collected around atezolizumab (anti-PD-L1) treatment. The source of these receptors is a man between 60 and 75 years old with urothelial cancer. The CDR3 runs from the conserved cysteine through the conserved F or W. The D gene is left open where the match is weak. Clone size is shown for a subset of rows, as once, few, many or a class of expanded clone.

clone_size j_call v_call d_call cdr3_nt cdr3_aa
NA TRBJ1-3 TRBV28 TRBD1 TGTGCCAGCAGCCCCGCCGGGACAGGAGTAAACACCATATATTTT CASSPAGTGVNTIYF
once TRBJ1-2 TRBV2 TRBD1 TGTGCCAGCAGCTTACAGGGGTTTGGCTACACCTTC CASSLQGFGYTF
NA TRBJ2-5 TRBV5-1 NA TGCGCCAGCAGCTCGGACAGCCTCCAAGAGACCCAGTACTTC CASSSDSLQETQYF
NA TRBJ1-2 TRBV14 TRBD1 TGTGCCAGCAGCCCCAGGACAGGGGGCGGCTATGGCTACACCTTC CASSPRTGGGYGYTF
few TRBJ1-5 TRBV18 NA TGTGCCAGCTCCAATCCCCCCGGGGGGGTGAATCAGCCCCAGCATTTT CASSNPPGGVNQPQHF
NA TRBJ2-7 TRBV11-2 TRBD2 TGTGCCAGCAGCTTAGTAGGTAGCGGGAGAGGAGACGAGCAGTACTTC CASSLVGSGRGDEQYF
NA TRBJ2-1 TRBV6-1 TRBD2 TGTGCCAGCAGTTGGACTAGTCTGGGGCTCAATGAGCAGTTCTTC CASSWTSLGLNEQFF
NA TRBJ1-5 TRBV2 TRBD1 TGTGCCAGCAGTGAAGGGGGACAGGGGCGTCAGCCCCAGCATTTT CASSEGGQGRQPQHF
NA TRBJ1-3 TRBV18 NA TGTGCCAGCGATACAGGGAGCCGAAACACCATATATTTT CASDTGSRNTIYF
NA TRBJ2-7 TRBV19 TRBD1 TGTGCCAGTAGTTCACCCGGGACAGGGCAATACGAGCAGTACTTC CASSSPGTGQYEQYF
once TRBJ2-5 TRBV7-2 NA TGTGCCAGCAGCTTAGCCGGTGTCCAAGAGACCCAGTACTTC CASSLAGVQETQYF
NA TRBJ2-7 TRBV4-3 TRBD2 TGCGCCAGCAGCCCCCAGGCGACTAGCGGGGGCTACGAGCAGTACTTC CASSPQATSGGYEQYF
once TRBJ1-5 TRBV30 NA TGTGCCTGGAGTGTGGGGCGGAATAGCAATCAGCCCCAGCATTTT CAWSVGRNSNQPQHF
NA TRBJ2-2 TRBV10-3 TRBD2 TGTGCCATCATGACTTATAGCGGGGGTGTGACCGGGGAGCTGTTTTTT CAIMTYSGGVTGELFF
NA TRBJ1-2 TRBV6-5 NA TGTGCCAGCAGCCCCGGACAGTGGCACTATGGCTACACCTTC CASSPGQWHYGYTF
many TRBJ2-5 TRBV9 NA TGTGCCAGCAGCGTAGAGCCAGGGATGAAGACCCAGTACTTC CASSVEPGMKTQYF
NA TRBJ2-1 TRBV5-4 TRBD2 TGTGCCAGCAGCCCCGGGACTAGCGGGGTGGGTGAGCAGTTCTTC CASSPGTSGVGEQFF
NA TRBJ2-7 TRBV7-9 NA TGTGCCAGCAGCTCCACTATGGGGCGGATCTCCTACGAGCAGTACTTC CASSSTMGRISYEQYF
NA TRBJ1-2 TRBV6-1 NA TGTGCCAGCAGTGAAGAATCTTCAGGGGTGGGCTATGGCTACACCTTC CASSEESSGVGYGYTF
NA TRBJ2-7 TRBV4-1 TRBD1 TGCGCCAGCAGCCAAGACTCAGACAGGGGGCCGGTCGAGCAGTACTTC CASSQDSDRGPVEQYF
NA TRBJ1-3 TRBV15 NA TGTGCCACCAGCAGAGGCCCGACTCGGGGGGGGAACACCATATATTTT CATSRGPTRGGNTIYF
NA TRBJ1-1 TRBV7-3 NA TGTGCCAGCAGCCTGGGACGGACAGAGGGTACTGAAGCTTTCTTT CASSLGRTEGTEAFF
NA TRBJ1-6 TRBV27 NA TGTGCCAGCAGATCCGGGGGCTCCTATAATTCACCCCTCCACTTT CASRSGGSYNSPLHF
once TRBJ1-2 TRBV15 NA TGTGCCACCAGCAGAAGTAACAGCTTACTTAACTATGGCTACACCTTC CATSRSNSLLNYGYTF
NA TRBJ2-1 TRBV25-1 TRBD2 TGTGCCAGCAGTGTAACTAGCGGGTACAATGAGCAGTTCTTC CASSVTSGYNEQFF
NA TRBJ1-1 TRBV7-9 NA TGTGCCAGCAGCTTATCCCCAGGGCTGAACACTGAAGCTTTCTTT CASSLSPGLNTEAFF
once TRBJ2-1 TRBV2 TRBD2 TGTGCCAGCAGTAGTCTAGCGGGAGTCGGAAGCTCCTACAATGAGCAGTTCTTC CASSSLAGVGSSYNEQFF
NA TRBJ2-7 TRBV5-1 TRBD1 TGCGCCAGCAGAACGGGACAGGAACTCTACGAGCAGTACTTC CASRTGQELYEQYF
NA TRBJ2-5 TRBV30 NA TGTGCCTGGAGTGTTTCGCAAGAGACCCAGTACTTC CAWSVSQETQYF
NA TRBJ1-2 TRBV5-1 TRBD1 TGCGCCAGCAGCCCCCTCCGAGGATGGGACAGGAACGCAAACAAGGGGAATGGCTACACCTTC CASSPLRGWDRNANKGNGYTF
few TRBJ2-3 TRBV29-1 NA TGCAGCGTTGGGAGGGGGGGCTTTACAGATACGCAGTATTTT CSVGRGGFTDTQYF
NA TRBJ2-1 TRBV12-5 TRBD1 TGTGCTAGTGGCCCGGGACAGGGGGCTATCCTGGCTGAGCAGTTCTTC CASGPGQGAILAEQFF
once TRBJ2-2 TRBV7-6 TRBD2 TGTGCCAGCAGCTTCCGCCCCCTAGCGGGAGTCGGGACCGGGGAGCTGTTTTTT CASSFRPLAGVGTGELFF
NA TRBJ2-7 TRBV5-1 NA TGCGCCAGCAGCCGCGAGGGTCAATTCTACGAGCAGTACTTC CASSREGQFYEQYF